The subject of this entry is one TCR beta chain. The antigen is unknown. Primers included in the PCR were 60 Vbeta and 13 Jbeta primers. TCRdb keeps only in-frame clones here, not all; method: immunoSEQ multiplex PCR. With 130,000 or so clones in the sample, the ten largest clones hold 1.5% to 1.7%. The record originates from a study of cytomegalovirus exposure and HLA in healthy donors. Findings and limits, study-wide: A later analysis revealed that TCR association rates differed between HLA loci, peaking at DRB1 and bottoming out at HLA-C. According to an earlier analysis, most TCR beta V segments yielded productive rearrangements about 90% or about 30% of the time. Researchers counted approximately 160 TCR beta chains as cytomegalovirus-associated.

CDR3 length: 17 residues. Germline V gives CDR1 MDHEN, CDR2 SYDVKM. V lost 3 bases, J lost 2 bases, and 9 bases stayed unmatched. The sequencing input was PBMCs. The clonotype comes from a woman between 40 and 50 years old in good health and CMV-seronegative. The chain combines TRBV28 with TRBJ1-2; the match to TRBD1 covers 10 bases. The DNA for the CDR3 is TGTGCCAGCAGTTTGTCGGGACAGGGGAGGCAGAACTATGGCTACACCTTC. It encodes CASSLSGQGRQNYGYTF.